The 29 T cell receptor beta chains below were found in one sample sequenced in a study of blood T cell repertoires in COVID-19. Some clones are missing from TCRdb's copy, which holds only in-frame ones; the method was immunoSEQ multiplex PCR. Of some 200,000 clones listed, around 84% are singletons. Material: peripheral blood. These receptors were taken from a woman aged 55-69 years who had recovered from COVID-19.

The chain is built from TRBV11-2 and TRBJ2-7; 9 positions agree with TRBD1. The V and J ends lost 5 bases and 3 bases, in that order; junction bases with no gene match: 14. The CDR3 extends over 17 amino acids. Looked up from germline, CDR1 is SGHAT and CDR2 is FQNNGV. As DNA, the CDR3 is TGTGCCAGCAGCCCAGCCTTATTGGGACAGGGCCACTACGAGCAGTACTTC. Translating gives CASSPALLGQGHYEQYF.

Note on this clone: This specimen includes other DNA sequences encoding the same CDR3. This rearrangement joins TRBV5-1 to TRBJ2-3; a weak D match, TRBD2 (7 bases). The V end lost 4 bases, the J end lost 4 bases, and 13 bases lay between the germline ends. The CDR3 runs 14 residues. Germline V lookup: CDR1 SGHRS, CDR2 YFSETQ. The chain's CDR3 is CASSPGGGADTQYF. The CDR3 region has the DNA TGCGCCAGCAGCCCTGGGGGGGGCGCAGATACGCAGTATTTT.

This chain joins TRBV2 and TRBJ2-3; 7 bases fit TRBD1. Germline V gene sequence: CDR1 SNHLY, CDR2 FYNNEI. The CDR3 has 14 amino acids. V shed 5 bases, J shed 4 bases, and the junction held 6 bases outside the gene matches. CDR3 in amino acids: CASSRGTVPDTQYF. The CDR3 region has the DNA TGTGCCAGCAGTAGGGGGACAGTTCCAGATACGCAGTATTTT.

In this sample, this clone turned up once. This chain links TRBV5-4 with TRBJ2-7; possible D gene TRBD2, 6 bases. With 4 bases removed from V and 6 bases from J, the gap between germline ends came to 26 bases. CDR3 length: 17 amino acids. CDR1 SGHNT and CDR2 YYREEE come from the germline V gene (reference sequence). CDR3 loop: CASSRGTLRGGAPEQYF. The CDR3 region has the DNA TGTGCCAGCAGCCGCGGGACTCTCCGCGGCGGGGCTCCCGAGCAGTACTTC.

The chain uses TRBV7-3 and TRBJ2-3, with TRBD2 matching 10 bases. With 3 bases clipped from V and 5 bases from J, the junction kept 5 bases outside the gene matches. Germline assignment: CDR1 SGHTA and CDR2 FQGTGA. The CDR3 is 15 amino acids. The CDR3 DNA sequence: TGTGCCAGCAGCTTGCAGCGGGGGGGAATAGATACGCAGTATTTT. It encodes CASSLQRGGIDTQYF.

The CDR3 sequence is CSASGADATNEKLFF. The CDR3 nucleotides are TGCAGTGCTAGTGGTGCAGATGCAACTAATGAAAAACTGTTTTTT. V gene TRBV20-1 combines with J gene TRBJ1-4; unclear D gene. The V end lost 3 bases, the J end lost 0 bases, and 11 bases lay between the germline ends. Germline values: CDR1 DFQATT, CDR2 SNEGSKA (reference sequence). The length of the CDR3 is 15 residues.

The rearrangement joins TRBV3-1 (or the pseudogene TRBV3-2) to TRBJ1-2; 9 bases fit TRBD1. Germline-derived CDR1 and CDR2 are LGHDT and YNNKEL (reference sequence). V lost 5 bases and J lost 3; bases outside the gene matches: 7. The CDR3 has 15 residues. As DNA, the CDR3 is TGTGCCAGCAGCTCGATGGGACAGGGTGACTATGGCTACACCTTC. Translated, it gives CASSSMGQGDYGYTF.

The chain combines TRBV12-3 or TRBV12-4 with TRBJ2-2; a weak D match, TRBD2 (6 bases). V gave up 6 bases and J gave up 6 bases, with 8 bases separating them. The CDR3 has 12 residues. DNA for the CDR3: TGTGCCAGCAGCCCGGGGGCCGGGGAGCTGTTTTTT. Its translation: CASSPGAGELFF.

This clone was seen more than once but under ten times. The chain carries TRBV4-1 and TRBJ1-2; weak D call: TRBD1 (6 bases). The V end lost 0 bases, the J end lost 4 bases, and 15 bases lay between the germline ends. Germline-derived CDR1 and CDR2 are MGHRA and YSYEKL. This CDR3 has 16 amino acids. CDR3 in DNA: TGCGCCAGCAGCCAAGAAGGGGGTGGTTTAGGCTATGGCTACACCTTC. It is translated as CASSQEGGGLGYGYTF.

This clone has just a few counts. The chain is built from TRBV27 and TRBJ1-1; D perhaps matches TRBD1 (5 bases). Germline CDR1 and CDR2: MNHEY and SMNVEV (reference sequence). This CDR3 is built from 11 residues. Trimming took 2 bases from V and 11 from J, leaving 9 bases between them. CDR3 loop: CASSLQGMAFF. CDR3 nucleotide sequence: TGTGCCAGCAGTTTACAGGGTATGGCTTTCTTT.

This clone was observed a handful of times. V and J are TRBV18 and TRBJ2-2; no clear D gene. This CDR3 spans 14 amino acids. V lost 0 bases and J 1 base, leaving 3 bases between the germline ends. CDR1 is KGHSH, CDR2 LQKENI, per germline. This CDR3 reads CASSPPMNTGELFF. In DNA form, the CDR3 reads TGTGCCAGCTCACCACCCATGAACACCGGGGAGCTGTTTTTT.

The chain links TRBV6-6 to TRBJ2-7, with a possible D match to TRBD1 (5 bases). Trimming removed 6 bases at V and 2 bases at J, with 14 bases between. This CDR3 spans 14 amino acids. Germline CDR1 reads MNHNY; CDR2 reads SVGAGI (reference sequence). The CDR3 here is CASRGRLGPYEQYF. As DNA, the CDR3 is TGTGCCAGCAGGGGGCGTCTAGGGCCCTACGAGCAGTACTTC.

The J gene is TRBJ1-2, the V gene TRBV7-9; D call uncertain. The CDR3 spans 15 residues. Trimming took off 3 bases at V and 0 bases at J, with 11 bases between the two ends. Looked up from germline, CDR1 is SEHNR and CDR2 is FQNEAQ (reference sequence). This chain's CDR3 is CASSFSRAANYGYTF. For the CDR3, the DNA is TGTGCCAGCAGCTTTTCGAGGGCCGCTAACTATGGCTACACCTTC.

This clone was observed a handful of times. V gene TRBV7-8 combines with J gene TRBJ2-7; possibly TRBD1 for D (6 bases). The CDR3 contains 13 residues. V was clipped by 5 bases and J by 3 bases, with 11 bases between them. In germline, CDR1 is SGHVS, CDR2 FQNEAQ. CDR3 in amino acids: CASSRRTDYEQYF. The DNA of the CDR3 is TGTGCCAGCAGCCGAAGGACAGACTACGAGCAGTACTTC.

The V and J genes are TRBV14 and TRBJ1-1; TRBD1 might be the D (5 bases). The germline V gene has CDR1 SGHDN and CDR2 FVKESK. This CDR3 spans 15 amino acids. V was shortened by 4 bases and J by 3 bases, with 15 bases between the two germline ends. CDR3: CASSLSRTGDTEAFF. The CDR3 nucleotides are TGTGCCAGCAGCCTCTCCCGGACGGGGGACACTGAAGCTTTCTTT.

The chain employs TRBV24-1 and TRBJ2-5; 9 positions match TRBD2. The V segment lost 9 bases and the J segment 3 bases; nucleotides outside the gene matches: 13. The CDR3 has 16 residues. Per germline, CDR1 KGHDR and CDR2 SFDVKD. CDR3 amino acids: CATQPGGVAGEETQYF. In DNA form, the CDR3 reads TGTGCCACCCAGCCTGGGGGGGTAGCGGGGGAAGAGACCCAGTACTTC.

V and J are TRBV10-1 and TRBJ2-7, with TRBD1 matching 7 bases. CDR1 and CDR2 from the germline V gene are WNHNN and SYGVQD (reference sequence). Germline trimming cut 3 bases from V and 2 bases from J; bases unmatched to any gene: 4. This CDR3 has 14 amino acids. The DNA of the CDR3 is TGCGCCAGCAGTGACGCCGGGACAGCCTACGAGCAGTACTTC. Translating gives CASSDAGTAYEQYF.

CDR3: CASSQVRVVNEQFF. The CDR3 DNA reads as TGCGCCAGCAGCCAAGTTCGGGTGGTAAATGAGCAGTTCTTC. The chain links TRBV4-1 to TRBJ2-1; the D is unclear. Germline V gene data show CDR1 as MGHRA and CDR2 as YSYEKL. The CDR3 sequence is 14 residues long. Trimming shortened V by 1 base and J by 7 bases, and 11 bases separated the two germline ends.

The rearrangement uses TRBV21-1 and TRBJ2-1; the table's D call, TRBD2, has no DNA check behind it. TRBV21-1 counts as a pseudogene. The CDR3 has 16 residues. The CDR3 DNA reads as TGTGCCAGCAGCCGGCCGGTGCGGGGGGAACCCAATGAGCAGTTCTTC. It specifies CASSRPVRGEPNEQFF.

This clone was counted once. The chain carries TRBV2 and TRBJ2-3, with a weak D call TRBD1 (6 bases). The germline CDR1 and CDR2 sequences are SNHLY and FYNNEI. The V end was cut by 1 base, the J end by 6 bases, with 20 bases between. This CDR3 spans 17 amino acids. CDR3 residues: CASSEVGQGSPGDTQYF. The CDR3 DNA sequence: TGTGCCAGCAGTGAAGTGGGCCAGGGGTCCCCAGGGGATACGCAGTATTTT.

CDR3 nucleotides: TGTGCCAGCAGTTTATCATCACAGGGGGCAAACAATGAGCAGTTCTTC. Protein product: CASSLSSQGANNEQFF. The chain joins TRBV27 to TRBJ2-1; 9 bases match TRBD1. Per germline, CDR1 MNHEY and CDR2 SMNVEV (reference sequence). The CDR3 has 16 amino acids. The J segment lost 5 bases and the V segment lost 0 bases, leaving 5 bases of the junction unmatched.

CDR3 in DNA: TGTGCCAGCAGCAGTACTAATAATTCACCCCTCCACTTT. Amino acid sequence: CASSSTNNSPLHF. V and J are TRBV7-2 and TRBJ1-6, with D hard to call. In germline, CDR1 is SGHTA, CDR2 FQGNSA. The CDR3 consists of 13 residues. Trimming removed 5 bases at V and 5 bases at J, with 7 bases between.

The rearrangement uses TRBV7-2 and TRBJ2-1, with TRBD2 identical over 7 bases. Looked up from germline, CDR1 is SGHTA and CDR2 is FQGNSA. The CDR3 consists of 14 residues. V trimming: 8 bases; J trimming: 0 bases; junction bases outside the gene matches: 4. The CDR3 region has the DNA TGTGCCAGCCCCTCGGGGGGCTCCTACAATGAGCAGTTCTTC. It encodes CASPSGGSYNEQFF. Looking up the rest from reference TRBV7-2 and TRBJ2-1 gives the full variable domain: GAGVSQSPSNKVTEKGKDVELRCDPISGHTALYWYRQSLGQGLEFLIYFQGNSAPDKSGLPSDRFSAERTGGSVSTLTIQRTQQEDSAVYLCASPSGGSYNEQFFGPGTRLTVL.

The V and J genes are TRBV4-2 and TRBJ1-2; D is possibly TRBD1 (6 bases). With 1 base removed from V and 4 bases from J, the gap between germline ends came to 10 bases. Germline V lookup: CDR1 LGHNA, CDR2 YNFKEQ. The CDR3 extends over 14 amino acids. CDR3 sequence reads: CASSQVGQPYGYTF. CDR3 DNA sequence: TGTGCCAGCAGCCAAGTCGGACAGCCCTATGGCTACACCTTC.

The chain joins TRBV30 to TRBJ1-2, with D possibly TRBD1 on 6 matching bases. CDR3 length: 13 residues. V lost 3 bases and J 0 bases, leaving 8 bases between the germline ends. Per germline, CDR1 GTSNPN and CDR2 SVGIG (reference sequence). The DNA for the CDR3 is TGTGCCTGGAGGAACAGGGCTAACTATGGCTACACCTTC. Translated, it gives CAWRNRANYGYTF.

The chain employs TRBV6-4 and TRBJ1-1; D is possibly TRBD1 (5 bases). Trimming removed 4 bases at V and 1 base at J, with 7 bases between. Germline V gives CDR1 MRHNA, CDR2 SNTAGT. There are 13 residues in the CDR3. Here the CDR3 reads CASSGDRNTEAFF. For the CDR3, the DNA is TGTGCCAGCAGTGGTGACAGGAACACTGAAGCTTTCTTT.

Only a few counts were recorded for this clone. The chain has TRBV2 and TRBJ1-1, with TRBD1 matching over 10 bases. Germline loops: CDR1 SNHLY, CDR2 FYNNEI. V shed 6 bases and J 1 base; nucleotides not matched to a gene: 5. The length of the CDR3 is 15 residues. In DNA, the CDR3 is TGTGCCAGCAGGGGCTGGACAGGGGGGAACACTGAAGCTTTCTTT. Encoded protein: CASRGWTGGNTEAFF.

About this clone: At one boundary the junction diverges from the germline segment, which might be a read error. This rearrangement joins TRBV6-4 to TRBJ2-7, with TRBD1 matching 12 bases. Germline V gives CDR1 MRHNA, CDR2 SNTAGT. The CDR3 covers 18 residues. The CDR3 here is CARSGLLSGQGAGNEQYF. The CDR3 nucleotides read TGTGCCAGAAGTGGTCTCCTCTCGGGACAGGGGGCGGGAAACGAGCAGTACTTC.

This chain uses TRBV7-8 with TRBJ1-1; D is uncertain. The CDR3 length is 14 residues. The germline V gene encodes CDR1 SGHVS and CDR2 FQNEAQ. V was clipped by 2 bases and J by 1 base, with 8 bases between them. The CDR3 spells CASSLSRANTEAFF. The CDR3 nucleotides read TGTGCCAGCAGCTTAAGTCGAGCGAACACTGAAGCTTTCTTT.